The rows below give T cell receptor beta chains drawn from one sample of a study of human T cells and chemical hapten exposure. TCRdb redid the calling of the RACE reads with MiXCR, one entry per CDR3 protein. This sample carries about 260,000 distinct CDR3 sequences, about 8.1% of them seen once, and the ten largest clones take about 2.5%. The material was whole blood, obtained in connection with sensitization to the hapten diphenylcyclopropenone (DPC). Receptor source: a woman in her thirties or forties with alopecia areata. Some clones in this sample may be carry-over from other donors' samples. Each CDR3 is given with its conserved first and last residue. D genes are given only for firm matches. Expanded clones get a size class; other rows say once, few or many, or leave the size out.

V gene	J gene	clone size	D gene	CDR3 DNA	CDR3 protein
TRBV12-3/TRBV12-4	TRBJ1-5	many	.	TGTGCCAGCAGTCCGCTTTCAAATCAGCCCCAGCATTTT	CASSPLSNQPQHF
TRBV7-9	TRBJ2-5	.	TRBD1	TGTGCCAGCAGCTCGCGACAGGGGGTAGGAGAGACCCAGTACTTC	CASSSRQGVGETQYF
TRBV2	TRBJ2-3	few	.	TGTGCCAGCAGTGAAGCGATGGGATGGACAGATACGCAGTATTTT	CASSEAMGWTDTQYF
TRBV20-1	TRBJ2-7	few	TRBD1	TGCAGTGCCACACGGACAGGGCGGTTCCACGAGCAGTACTTC	CSATRTGRFHEQYF
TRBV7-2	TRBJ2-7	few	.	TGTGCCAGCGGACCGGGACTCCGGAGCGAGCAGTACTTC	CASGPGLRSEQYF
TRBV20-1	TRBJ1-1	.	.	TGCAGTGCTAAAGAAGGGGCAGAAGAAACTTTCTTT	CSAKEGAEETFF
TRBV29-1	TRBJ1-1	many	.	TGCAGCGTTGTAGGTATGGGGAACACTGAAGCTTTCTTT	CSVVGMGNTEAFF
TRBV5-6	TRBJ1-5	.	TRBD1	TGTGCCAGCAGCTTGGGACAGGGGATCGGCAATCAGCCCCAGCATTTT	CASSLGQGIGNQPQHF
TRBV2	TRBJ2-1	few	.	TGTGCCAGCAGTGAGTGGAATGAGCAGTTCTTC	CASSEWNEQFF
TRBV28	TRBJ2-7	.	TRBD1	TGTGCCAGCCGACTCTCGGGGACAGGTTACGAGCAGTACTTC	CASRLSGTGYEQYF
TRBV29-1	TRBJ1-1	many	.	TGCAGCGTTGAAGGTCGGGTACAGGCCGGGGGAGCTTTCTTT	CSVEGRVQAGGAFF
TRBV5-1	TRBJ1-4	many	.	TGCGCCAGCAGCCCGGGACACGGTAATGAAAAACTGTTTTTT	CASSPGHGNEKLFF
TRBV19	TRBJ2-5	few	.	TGTGCCAGTAGTATACCCGGCAGAGCAGAGACCCAGTACTTC	CASSIPGRAETQYF
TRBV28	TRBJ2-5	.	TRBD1	TGTGCCAGCGCCCCGCTCTCAGGGGGCCGAGAGACCCAGTACTTC	CASAPLSGGRETQYF
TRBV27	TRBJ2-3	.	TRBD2	TGTGCCAGCAGTTTATTTCGCGGGAGGGCCGGCACAGATACGCAGTATTTT	CASSLFRGRAGTDTQYF
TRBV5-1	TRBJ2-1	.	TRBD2	TGCGCCAGCAGAACGGGACTAGCGGGAGGGAATGAGCAGTTCTTC	CASRTGLAGGNEQFF
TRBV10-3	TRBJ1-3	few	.	TGTGCCATCACGAGGGAGTTGACTGGAAACACCATATATTTT	CAITRELTGNTIYF
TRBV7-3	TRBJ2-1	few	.	TGTGCCAGCAGCCCCGGGGTCCCCTACAATGAGCAGTTCTTC	CASSPGVPYNEQFF
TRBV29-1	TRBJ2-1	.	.	TGCAGCGTCCTGCTGGACAGCTACAATGAGCAGTTCTTC	CSVLLDSYNEQFF
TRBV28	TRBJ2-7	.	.	TGTGCCAGCAGTTTATACCAGGGGACCTACTCCTACGAGCAGTACTTC	CASSLYQGTYSYEQYF
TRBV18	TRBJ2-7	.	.	TGTGCCAGCTCACCACCGGGGACGGTCTACGAGCAGTACTTC	CASSPPGTVYEQYF
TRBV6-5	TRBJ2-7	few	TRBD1	TGTGCCAGCAGTTACTCCGGACAGGGGTCGGCCGAGCAGTACTTC	CASSYSGQGSAEQYF
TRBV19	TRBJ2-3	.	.	TGTGCCAGTAGTATTCGGGGATCAGATACGCAGTATTTT	CASSIRGSDTQYF
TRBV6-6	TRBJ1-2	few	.	TGTGCTTCAGACCCTGGGTTGGGAAGATATGGCTACACCTTC	CASDPGLGRYGYTF
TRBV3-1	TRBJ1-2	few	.	TGTGCCAGCAGCCATGGGCAGGGGAAAAGTGGCTACACCTTC	CASSHGQGKSGYTF
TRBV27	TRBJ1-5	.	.	TGTGCCAGCAGTACAGCGGGGGACGATCAGCCCCAGCATTTT	CASSTAGDDQPQHF
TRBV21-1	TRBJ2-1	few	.	TGTGCCAGCAGGGATCACTCTATAGGGGTAAGCCGGGAGGACAATGAGCAGTTCTTC	CASRDHSIGVSREDNEQFF
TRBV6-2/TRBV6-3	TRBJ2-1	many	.	TGTGCCAGCAGTTACTCGGACTACAATGAGCAGTTCTTC	CASSYSDYNEQFF
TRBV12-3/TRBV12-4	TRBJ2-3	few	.	TGTGCCAGCAGTGGTAGGGTGGACTCCAGCACAGATACGCAGTATTTT	CASSGRVDSSTDTQYF
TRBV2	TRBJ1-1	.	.	TGTGCCAGCTCTATCGAGAATCCGGGTTTGAACACTGAAGCTTTCTTT	CASSIENPGLNTEAFF
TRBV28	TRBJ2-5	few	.	TGTGCCAGCAGTTCCTACAGGGGCCGGGACTACCAAGAGACCCAGTACTTC	CASSSYRGRDYQETQYF
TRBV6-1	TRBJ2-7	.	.	TGTGCCAGCAGTAGTACCACGGACCCTGGTTACGAGCAGTACTTC	CASSSTTDPGYEQYF
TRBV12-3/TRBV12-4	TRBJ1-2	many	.	TGTGCCAGCAGTCTCGACGGCTATGGCTACACCTTC	CASSLDGYGYTF
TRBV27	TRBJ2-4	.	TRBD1	TGTGCCAGCAGTTTCGGACAGGGCGGTATTCAGTACTTC	CASSFGQGGIQYF
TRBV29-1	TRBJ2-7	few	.	TGCAGCGTTGACATGGGGTCCTACGAGCAGTACTTC	CSVDMGSYEQYF